Listed below are T cell receptor beta chains from one sample, sequenced in a study of T cell changes during pregnancy in multiple sclerosis. Repertoires were generated with immunoSEQ multiplex PCR, while TCRdb's copy carries only in-frame clones and drops some. In the table there are fewer than 85,000 clones, about 94% of which are singletons. Material: peripheral blood, obtained in the third trimester of pregnancy. The origin of the receptors is a female donor with multiple sclerosis, enrolled in a pregnancy study. The CDR3 runs from the conserved cysteine through the conserved F or W. D genes are given only for firm matches. Expanded clones get a size class; other rows say once, few or many, or leave the size out.

J | length | D | size | V | DNA | CDR3
TRBJ2-5 | 15 | NA | NA | TRBV2 | TGTGCCAGCAGTGAAGACGGGGGGCTAGGGGAGACCCAGTACTTC | CASSEDGGLGETQYF
TRBJ1-5 | 20 | NA | NA | TRBV2 | TGTGCCAGCAGTGAAGCGGGAGAGCTAACCCTTCGGAGCAGGTTGCAGCCCCAGCATTTT | CASSEAGELTLRSRLQPQHF
TRBJ2-1 | 17 | NA | few | TRBV4-1 | TGCGCCAGCAGCCCTCGCGGGGCCCGATCTTCCTACAATGAGCAGTTCTTC | CASSPRGARSSYNEQFF
TRBJ2-1 | 15 | NA | once | TRBV7-3 | TGTGCCAGCAGCATCACAGGGACCACCTACAATGAGCAGTTCTTC | CASSITGTTYNEQFF
TRBJ1-2 | 13 | NA | NA | TRBV9 | TGTGCCAGCAGCGTACCAGGGAACTATGGCTACACCTTC | CASSVPGNYGYTF
TRBJ2-7 | 15 | TRBD1 | NA | TRBV25-1 | TGTGCCAGCTCTCCGGGACAGGGCATATCCTACGAGCAGTACTTC | CASSPGQGISYEQYF
TRBJ2-7 | 15 | TRBD1 | NA | TRBV5-6 | TGTGCCAGCAGCTTGGCCCCCACAGGGGACTACGAGCAGTACTTC | CASSLAPTGDYEQYF
TRBJ2-1 | 18 | TRBD2 | NA | TRBV27 | TGTGCCAGCAGCCTACTAGCGGGGATCGCCTTTTCCTACAATGAGCAGTTCTTC | CASSLLAGIAFSYNEQFF
TRBJ2-2 | 15 | TRBD1 | NA | TRBV6-5 | TGTGCCAGCACCCCAGGGGGAAGTTTCACCGGGGAGCTGTTTTTT | CASTPGGSFTGELFF
TRBJ2-7 | 13 | NA | once | TRBV5-1 | TGCGCCAGCAGCTCGGTCAGAGGGTACGAGCAGTACTTC | CASSSVRGYEQYF
TRBJ2-1 | 14 | TRBD2 | NA | TRBV4-2 | TGTGCCAGCAGCCCGCAAACTAGCGGGGGTCTTGAGTTCTTC | CASSPQTSGGLEFF
TRBJ1-2 | 16 | NA | NA | TRBV2 | TGTGCCAGCAGTACCTCCCGGACAGATCCGATCGATGGCTACACCTTC | CASSTSRTDPIDGYTF
TRBJ1-1 | 15 | TRBD1 | NA | TRBV6-5 | TGTGCCAGCAGTTACGAGGGACAGGCGAACACTGAAGCTTTCTTT | CASSYEGQANTEAFF
TRBJ2-2 | 15 | TRBD1 | NA | TRBV5-1 | TGCGCCAGCAGCCGCGACAGGGTAACCACCGGGGAGCTGTTTTTT | CASSRDRVTTGELFF
TRBJ1-2 | 12 | NA | NA | TRBV7-9 | TGTGCCAGCAGCGGCGGGGTGAGAGGCTACACCTTC | CASSGGVRGYTF
TRBJ2-1 | 16 | TRBD2 | NA | TRBV18 | TGTGCCAGCTCACCACCAAATAGCGGGGCCTACAATGAGCAGTTCTTC | CASSPPNSGAYNEQFF
TRBJ1-5 | 14 | TRBD1 | once | TRBV6-1 | TGTGCCAGCAGTGAAACGGACAGGAATCAGCCCCAGCATTTT | CASSETDRNQPQHF
TRBJ2-1 | 16 | TRBD2 | NA | TRBV4-1 | TGCGCCAGCAGCCAAGGGTTAGCGGGGGTGTACAATGAGCAGTTCTTC | CASSQGLAGVYNEQFF
TRBJ2-1 | 17 | TRBD2 | NA | TRBV11-1 | TGTGCCAGCAGCTTAGCGCTAGCGGGGGCGTACCGCAATGAGCAGTTCTTC | CASSLALAGAYRNEQFF
TRBJ2-5 | 15 | NA | NA | TRBV11-3 | TGTGCCAGCAGCTCCATCGACGGGGAACAAGAGACCCAGTACTTC | CASSSIDGEQETQYF
TRBJ1-4 | 15 | NA | NA | TRBV5-1 | TGCGCCAGCAGCTTGGTGGGAGCAACTAATGAAAAACTGTTTTTT | CASSLVGATNEKLFF
TRBJ1-1 | 14 | NA | NA | TRBV27 | TGTGCCAGCAGTCCGGGAGGGTCGGGCACTGAAGCTTTCTTT | CASSPGGSGTEAFF
TRBJ2-2 | 19 | TRBD1 | NA | TRBV7-8 | TGTGCCAGCAGCTTTCGATCCCTTGGGGGACAGGTCAGGACCGGGGAGCTGTTTTTT | CASSFRSLGGQVRTGELFF
TRBJ1-2 | 14 | NA | NA | TRBV7-6 | TGTGCCAGCAGCTTAGGCCCCACAGGGTATGACTACACCTTC | CASSLGPTGYDYTF
TRBJ1-4 | 14 | TRBD1 | NA | TRBV5-6 | TGTGCCAGCAACCTGGAGGGACAGCTTGAAAAACTGTTTTTT | CASNLEGQLEKLFF
TRBJ1-4 | 17 | TRBD1 | NA | TRBV11-2 | TGTGCCAGCAGCTTAGATTCTAGGGGACAGGGTGGTGAAAAACTGTTTTTT | CASSLDSRGQGGEKLFF
TRBJ2-5 | 15 | TRBD2 | NA | TRBV4-1 | TGCGCCAGCAGCGTCGCCGGGAGGGTCGTGGAGACCCAGTACTTC | CASSVAGRVVETQYF